This entry concerns a single T cell receptor (beta chain). This entry comes from a study of blood T cell repertoires in COVID-19. Study as a whole: Some COVID-19 samples were acute and others convalescent; all came from the United States, Italy and Spain. Sources were T cells, B-cell-depleted T cells, or PBMCs; the material itself was cDNA or gDNA.

Source study methods: Estimated nucleated cell counts came from reference gene primer amplification. This table comes from immunoSEQ multiplex PCR, and its TCRdb copy is limited to in-frame clones, with some not included. The V and J calls and the clone size are those of that table, but D and trimming were determined from the DNA. Of tens of thousands of clones in the sample, approximately 91% are singletons; the top ten hold less than 15%. Unmatched junction bases numbered 11, after V lost 0 bases and J lost 3 bases. This CDR3 region has 19 residues. In germline, CDR1 is LGHNA, CDR2 YSLEER. The sample comprised peripheral blood. The sequence was collected from a human donor with active COVID-19. The donor label of this sample is uncertain. V is TRBV4-3 and J is TRBJ2-1; 10 bases are shared with TRBD2. The DNA of the CDR3 is TGCGCCAGCAGCCAAGAACTAGCGGGACCGGGGACGGTCTACAATGAGCAGTTCTTC. Its protein product is CASSQELAGPGTVYNEQFF.